The clone carrying this TCR beta chain has only a few counts. Antigen specificity is unknown. The data were obtained in a study of T-cell reconstitution after alpha-beta-depleted transplantation in children. The germline gives CDR1 DFQATT, CDR2 SNEGSKA (reference sequence). Trimming cost V 7 bases and J 4 bases; bases outside gene matches: 7. The CDR3 has 14 residues. Unique molecular identifiers were incorporated into the prepared TCRbeta library. In TCRdb, the PCR reads were re-called with MiXCR into one record per CDR3 protein. In the table there are around 700,000 distinct CDR3 sequences, 10% to 15% of which are singletons. Study-wide findings and caveats: Several patients had high TCRbeta diversity at day 60; it came from surviving recipient T cells and thymic progenitors. The main origin of T-cell counts and diversity one year after transplant was newly produced T cells. In patients about two months after transplant, alpha-beta T cells reportedly arose from several hundred expanded graft clones.

The chain uses TRBV20-1 and TRBJ2-7; TRBD2 matches 13 bases. The source of this sequence is a girl aged 2-15 years with congenital amegakaryocytic thrombocytopenia, due to receive a stem cell transplant. The sample consisted of PBMCs, taken before TCRalphabeta/CD19-depleted stem cell transplant. The CDR3 region has the DNA TGCAGTGGTCGGACTAGCGGGAGAGGGTACGAGCAGTACTTC. Protein: CSGRTSGRGYEQYF.